This T cell receptor beta chain was found in a study of blood T cell repertoires in COVID-19. Across the whole study: Acute and convalescent COVID-19 samples came from the United States, Italy and Spain. From T cells, B-cell-depleted T cells, or PBMCs came the material, which was cDNA or gDNA.

Germline CDR1 reads MNHEY; CDR2 reads SVGAGI. The V and J ends lost 2 bases and 4 bases respectively, with 12 bases between them. The length of the CDR3 is 15 residues. The authors' processing: Reference gene primer amplification gave nucleated cell count estimates. TCRdb keeps only in-frame clones here, not all; method: immunoSEQ multiplex PCR. V, J and clone size reflect that table, while D and trimming were determined from the DNA. The table shows 140,000 or so clones, with approximately 85% occurring only once. The receptor's source is a human donor with acute or convalescent COVID-19. The donor label of this sample is uncertain. The sample consisted of peripheral blood. The chain combines TRBV6-5 with TRBJ1-3, with a possible D match to TRBD1 (5 bases). CDR3 loop: CASSYGGDLGNTIYF. The DNA of the CDR3 is TGTGCCAGCAGTTACGGGGGGGATTTGGGAAACACCATATATTTT.